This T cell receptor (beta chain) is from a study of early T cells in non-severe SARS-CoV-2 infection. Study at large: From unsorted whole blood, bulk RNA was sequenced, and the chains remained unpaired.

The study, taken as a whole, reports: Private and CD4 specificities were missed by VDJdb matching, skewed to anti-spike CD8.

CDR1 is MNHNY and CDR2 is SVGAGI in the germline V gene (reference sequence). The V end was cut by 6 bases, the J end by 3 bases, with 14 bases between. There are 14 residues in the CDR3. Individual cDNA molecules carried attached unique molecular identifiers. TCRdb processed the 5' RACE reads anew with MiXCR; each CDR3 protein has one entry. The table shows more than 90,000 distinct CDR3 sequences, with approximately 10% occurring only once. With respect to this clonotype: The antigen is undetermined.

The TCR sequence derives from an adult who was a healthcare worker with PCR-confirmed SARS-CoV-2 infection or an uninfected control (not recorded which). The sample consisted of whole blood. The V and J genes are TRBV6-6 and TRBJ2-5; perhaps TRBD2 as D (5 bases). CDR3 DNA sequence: TGTGCCAGCAGCCCCGGGGAGCAGGAAGAGACCCAGTACTTC. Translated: CASSPGEQEETQYF.